This T cell receptor beta chain was documented in a study of T cell responses to AZD1222 COVID-19 vaccine. Points on this clone: Its target is unknown.

The CDR3 contains 17 residues. CDR1 MGHRA and CDR2 YSYEKL come from the germline V gene. Unmatched junction bases numbered 13, after V lost 3 bases and J lost 6 bases. Method: immunoSEQ multiplex PCR; TCRdb's copy keeps in-frame clones and lacks some. The data show some 110,000 clones, about 89% seen once. Findings and caveats of the study: Baseline testing showed seropositivity in only 5 or 6 AZD1222 recipients. Receipt of two AZD1222 doses was followed by a rise in Spike-specific TCR breadth and depth. Females made up more of the donors, who were largely white British, and clonal diversity may have come out too low.

The TCR originated in an adult who received the AZD1222 COVID-19 vaccine. Source: peripheral blood, taken 28 days after the second AZD1222 dose. The V gene is TRBV4-1, the J gene TRBJ2-2; 7 bases are a match to TRBD1. The CDR3 DNA follows: TGCGCCAGCAGCCACCGACAGACAGGGAAAGTGGCCGGGGAGCTGTTTTTT. Translated, it gives CASSHRQTGKVAGELFF.